Listed here are 22 T cell receptor beta chains from one sample, sequenced in a study of CD8 T cells in seronegative destructive rheumatoid arthritis. Clones were sequenced by immunoSEQ multiplex PCR, and TCRdb holds only the in-frame ones, with some missing. Of about 13,000 clones in the sample, around 83% were seen once. Material: CD8+ T cells from blood. All receptors derive from a woman aged 30 to 50 with seronegative destructive rheumatoid arthritis.

The J gene is TRBJ1-5, the V gene TRBV6-6; tentative D call: TRBD1 (6 bases). The germline V and J ends were trimmed by 6 bases and 6 bases, with 21 bases remaining between them. Germline CDR1 is MNHNY and CDR2 is SVGAGI (reference sequence). The CDR3 sequence is 16 residues long. CDR3: CASRPSHGVGAQPQHF. CDR3 nucleotides: TGTGCCAGCAGACCTAGTCACGGAGTGGGGGCTCAGCCCCAGCATTTT.

The rearrangement uses TRBV6-4 and TRBJ1-2; D unresolved. The CDR3 has 15 amino acids. In germline, CDR1 is MRHNA, CDR2 SNTAGT. V was shortened by 10 bases and J by 6 bases, with 24 bases between the two germline ends. The CDR3 nucleotides read TGTGCCAACCTTACTAGTCGGCTAAACGGGCATGGCTACACCTTC. It is translated as CANLTSRLNGHGYTF.

The V gene is TRBV13, the J gene TRBJ2-1; 8 bases agree with TRBD1. The germline V gene encodes CDR1 PRHDT and CDR2 FYEKMQ (reference sequence). The CDR3 consists of 12 residues. V shed 5 bases and J 6 bases; nucleotides not matched to a gene: 0. CDR3 protein: CASSGQGNEQFF. The DNA of the CDR3 is TGTGCCAGCAGCGGACAGGGCAATGAGCAGTTCTTC.

V gene TRBV7-6 combines with J gene TRBJ2-2, with a possible D match to TRBD2 (7 bases). V lost 0 bases, J lost 0 bases, and 11 bases lay in between. The CDR3 totals 17 residues. Germline-derived CDR1 and CDR2 are SGHVS and FNYEAQ. CDR3 nucleotide sequence: TGTGCCAGCAGCTTAGCGGGGGGGCCTCCGAACACCGGGGAGCTGTTTTTT. Translated: CASSLAGGPPNTGELFF.

The chain links TRBV7-2 to TRBJ1-5, with 9 positions matching TRBD1. The CDR3 spans 16 residues. Trimming took 5 bases from V and 5 from J; bases not matched to a gene: 10. The germline V gene encodes CDR1 SGHTA and CDR2 FQGNSA. The CDR3 sequence: CASSLLGQGLDQPQHF. DNA of the CDR3: TGTGCCAGCAGCCTATTGGGACAGGGACTTGATCAGCCCCAGCATTTT. Full variable domain (outside the CDR3, taken from reference TRBV7-2 and TRBJ1-5): GAGVSQSPSNKVTEKGKDVELRCDPISGHTALYWYRQSLGQGLEFLIYFQGNSAPDKSGLPSDRFSAERTGGSVSTLTIQRTQQEDSAVYLCASSLLGQGLDQPQHFGDGTRLSIL.

The table lists this clone with a count of one. The DNA for the CDR3 is TGTGCCAGCCACACGGGTAACGAGCAGTACTTC. It translates to CASHTGNEQYF. The V gene is TRBV7-8, the J gene TRBJ2-5; no firm D call. Near its end, the DNA agrees better with TRBJ2-7, so the J call may be wrong. The CDR3 runs 11 residues. Germline V gene sequence: CDR1 SGHVS, CDR2 FQNEAQ.

The rearrangement joins TRBV4-2 to TRBJ1-1; weak D call: TRBD1 (5 bases). CDR1 is LGHNA, CDR2 YNFKEQ, per germline. The CDR3 length is 14 residues. V was trimmed by 2 bases and J by 1 base, leaving 8 bases between them. In DNA, the CDR3 is TGTGCCAGCAGCCAAATGGGGGGGAACACTGAAGCTTTCTTT. Amino acids: CASSQMGGNTEAFF.

J is TRBJ1-4 and V is TRBV5-1, with a weak D call TRBD1 (6 bases). V lost 1 base to trimming and J lost 12 bases, with 19 bases between them. Germline V gives CDR1 SGHRS, CDR2 YFSETQ. The CDR3 totals 15 residues. CDR3 in amino acids: CASSLYTGTPWELFF. CDR3 sequence (DNA): TGCGCCAGCAGCTTGTATACAGGGACACCGTGGGAACTGTTTTTT.

The chain combines TRBV29-1 with TRBJ2-1, with 9 bases matching TRBD1. Germline V lookup: CDR1 SQVTM, CDR2 ANQGSEA. The CDR3 totals 17 residues. With 3 bases clipped from V and 7 bases from J, the junction kept 16 bases outside the gene matches. CDR3 loop: CSVEDPGGTGYDNEQFF. Written as DNA, the CDR3 is TGCAGCGTTGAGGACCCTGGGGGGACAGGGTACGATAATGAGCAGTTCTTC.

The chain combines TRBV5-1 with TRBJ1-1, with D unclear. CDR1 and CDR2 (germline): SGHRS, YFSETQ. CDR3 length: 13 residues. V lost 4 bases, J lost 5 bases, and 12 bases lay in between. In DNA, the CDR3 is TGCGCCAGCAGCCCAGTCTTTTCTACTGAAGCTTTCTTT. Its translation is CASSPVFSTEAFF.

The chain couples TRBV4-1 to TRBJ2-2; no reliable D call. V lost 2 bases to trimming and J lost 6 bases, with 10 bases between them. The CDR3 has 14 residues. From germline, CDR1 is MGHRA and CDR2 YSYEKL. The CDR3 DNA sequence: TGCGCCAGCAGCCAAAAGAGTTTTTCCGGGGAGCTGTTTTTT. Residues: CASSQKSFSGELFF.

J is TRBJ1-1 and V is TRBV4-1; 7 bases map to TRBD1. The CDR3 is 14 amino acids. J gave up 10 bases and V 4 bases, and 12 bases lay outside the gene matches. Germline V lookup: CDR1 MGHRA, CDR2 YSYEKL. Here the CDR3 DNA reads TGCGCCAGCAGCCCCCTCCCGGACAGGCTTCGAGCTTTCTTT. Translating it yields CASSPLPDRLRAFF.

CDR3 protein: CASSYTGGLETQYF. Here the CDR3 DNA reads TGTGCCAGCAGTTATACGGGGGGTTTAGAGACCCAGTACTTC. The rearrangement links TRBV6-1 to TRBJ2-5; 7 bases fit TRBD2. Germline CDR1 and CDR2: MNHNS and SASEGT. The CDR3 is made up of 14 amino acids. V lost 5 bases, J lost 4 bases, and 7 bases stayed unmatched.

This clone was observed a handful of times. This rearrangement joins TRBV6-5 to TRBJ2-1; 9 bases are a match to TRBD2. V was pared by 7 bases and J by 4 bases, with 5 bases of the junction left unmatched. The CDR3 covers 14 residues. The germline CDR1 and CDR2 sequences are MNHEY and SVGAGI. The CDR3 sequence is CASTRGGVYNEQFF. CDR3 sequence (DNA): TGTGCCAGCACCCGCGGGGGGGTATACAATGAGCAGTTCTTC.

This chain links TRBV5-1 with TRBJ2-5; D perhaps matches TRBD2 (6 bases). The CDR3 consists of 14 residues. The germline V and J ends were trimmed by 6 bases and 5 bases, with 17 bases remaining between them. Germline V lookup: CDR1 SGHRS, CDR2 YFSETQ. CDR3 sequence: CASKEFGGFETQYF. CDR3 nucleotides: TGCGCCAGCAAAGAGTTTGGGGGGTTTGAGACCCAGTACTTC.

The genes are TRBV7-9 and TRBJ1-1; 7 positions match TRBD1. Germline V gene lookup returns CDR1 SEHNR and CDR2 FQNEAQ (reference sequence). The trim removed 5 bases at V and 1 base at J, leaving 4 bases unmatched. The CDR3 is 14 residues long. The CDR3 DNA reads TGTGCCAGCAGCCCAGGACAGGCGAACACTGAAGCTTTCTTT. Protein sequence: CASSPGQANTEAFF.

This chain links TRBV10-3 with TRBJ2-2; 9 nucleotides line up with TRBD1. The CDR3 totals 15 residues. Per the germline V gene, CDR1 is ENHRY and CDR2 is SYGVKD. The V gene end was trimmed by 10 bases and the J gene end by 5 bases; junction bases not matched to a gene: 11. The DNA of the CDR3 is TGTGCCACGCGGGACCTAGGGACAGGGACCGGGGAGCTGTTTTTT. It yields the protein CATRDLGTGTGELFF.

The chain couples TRBV27 to TRBJ1-1; D ambiguous. The V end was cut by 3 bases, the J end by 1 base, with 9 bases between. The CDR3 extends over 14 amino acids. Germline CDR1 and CDR2: MNHEY and SMNVEV (reference sequence). The CDR3 DNA is TGTGCCAGCAGTTTGTTCTCGGGGAACACTGAAGCTTTCTTT. Its protein is CASSLFSGNTEAFF.

The chain uses TRBV11-2 and TRBJ2-1; D perhaps matches TRBD1 (5 bases). The CDR3 spans 12 residues. Trimming shortened V by 3 bases and J by 6 bases, and 6 bases separated the two germline ends. CDR1 and CDR2 from the germline V gene are SGHAT and FQNNGV. DNA for the CDR3: TGTGCCAGCAGCTTCAGGGCCAATGAGCAGTTCTTC. It is translated as CASSFRANEQFF.

This clone was counted a single time. The rearrangement uses TRBV27 and TRBJ2-5, with 12 bases fitting TRBD2. From germline, CDR1 is MNHEY and CDR2 SMNVEV (reference sequence). This CDR3 region has 15 residues. The V and J ends lost 5 bases and 4 bases, in that order; junction bases with no gene match: 5. This CDR3 is CASSKLAGGPETQYF. As DNA, the CDR3 is TGTGCCAGCAGTAAACTAGCGGGGGGCCCAGAGACCCAGTACTTC.

V usage is TRBV6-1 and J usage is TRBJ1-2, with D possibly matching TRBD1 (5 bases). V lost 11 bases, J lost 6 bases, and 10 bases lay in between. This CDR3 contains 10 residues. Germline-derived CDR1 and CDR2 are MNHNS and SASEGT. CDR3 sequence: CAAGGNGYTF. The DNA for the CDR3 is TGTGCCGCGGGGGGTAATGGCTACACCTTC.

The chain is built from TRBV28 and TRBJ2-5, with TRBD1 as a possible D gene (6 bases). The assigned J gene may be wrong: the sequence end matches TRBJ2-7 better. CDR3 length: 12 amino acids. Germline V lookup: CDR1 MDHEN, CDR2 SYDVKM. The CDR3 reads CASRGYYYEQYF. In DNA, the CDR3 is TGTGCCTCTAGGGGGTACTACTACGAGCAGTACTTC.